This passage covers 11 T cell receptor beta chains from one sample sequenced in a study of beta chain features in type 1 diabetes. No antigen has been identified for these receptors. Study-level results: Moderately but significantly shorter TCRB CDR3s were found in Type 1 diabetes patients in all four CD4+ subsets.

Every bit of the isolated RNA underwent reverse transcription, so sequencing read expressed TCRB transcripts. Clones were sequenced by immunoSEQ multiplex PCR, and TCRdb holds only the in-frame ones, with some missing. In the table there are some 360,000 clones, 9.6% of which are singletons. Source material: central memory CD4+ T cells from blood. The receptor source for this set is a young man with type 1 diabetes.

The J gene is TRBJ2-7, the V gene TRBV19; D remains unclear. This CDR3 is built from 13 residues. Trimming removed 3 bases from V and 9 bases from J, with 15 bases in between. CDR1 and CDR2 from the germline V gene are LNHDA and SQIVND (reference sequence). For the CDR3, the DNA is TGTGCCAGTAGTATTCTTTCCTCGCCTAGGCAGTACTTC. Residues: CASSILSSPRQYF. Based on the CDR3 plus reference TRBV19 and TRBJ2-7, the full variable domain is DGGITQSPKYLFRKEGQNVTLSCEQNLNHDAMYWYRQDPGQGLRLIYYSQIVNDFQKGDIAEGYSVSREKKESFPLTVTSAQKNPTAFYLCASSILSSPRQYFGPGTRLTVT.

The CDR3 loop is CASSGSLGSYGYTF. The CDR3 DNA follows: TGTGCCAGCAGCGGTTCCTTGGGTAGCTATGGCTACACCTTC. V usage is TRBV9 and J usage is TRBJ1-2; D remains ambiguous. Germline V gene data show CDR1 as SGDLS and CDR2 as YYNGEE. V was clipped by 3 bases and J by 4 bases, with 13 bases between them. This CDR3 is 14 amino acids long.

At least ten counts were recorded for this clone. The V gene is TRBV4-3, the J gene TRBJ2-3, with D possibly TRBD1 on 5 matching bases. Trimming left V 0 bases short and J 5 bases short, with 12 bases between. Germline V gives CDR1 LGHNA, CDR2 YSLEER. The CDR3 length is 15 residues. The CDR3 sequence: CASSQEEGAQDTQYF. CDR3 DNA sequence: TGCGCCAGCAGCCAAGAAGAAGGGGCCCAAGATACGCAGTATTTT.

This sequence joins TRBV2 and TRBJ2-1, with 9 bases aligning to TRBD2. The CDR3 loop spans 14 amino acids. Trimming cost V 6 bases and J 2 bases; bases outside gene matches: 2. CDR1 and CDR2 from the germline V gene are SNHLY and FYNNEI. CDR3: CASRGTSTYNEQFF. CDR3 coding DNA: TGTGCCAGCAGGGGGACTAGCACCTACAATGAGCAGTTCTTC.

The table lists this clone with a few counts. The sample contains more than one DNA sequence encoding this CDR3. This chain joins TRBV7-9 and TRBJ2-1, with a possible D match to TRBD1 (6 bases). The V gene's germline CDR1 is SEHNR and CDR2 FQNEAQ (reference sequence). Trimming took off 8 bases at V and 6 bases at J, with 14 bases between the two ends. The CDR3 runs 13 residues. As DNA, the CDR3 is TGTGCCAGCTCGCCTGGACAGCCCAATGAGCAGTTCTTC. Protein: CASSPGQPNEQFF.

V is TRBV7-9 and J is TRBJ2-1; 8 bases match TRBD1. The CDR3 runs to 16 residues. Trimming cost V 5 bases and J 2 bases; bases outside gene matches: 8. The germline V gene has CDR1 SEHNR and CDR2 FQNEAQ (reference sequence). The CDR3 loop reads CASSKTRGRTYNEQFF. The CDR3 nucleotides read TGTGCCAGCAGCAAAACCAGGGGGCGTACCTACAATGAGCAGTTCTTC.

This chain joins TRBV30 and TRBJ2-3, with a tentative D call TRBD1 (6 bases). Germline V gene data show CDR1 as GTSNPN and CDR2 as SVGIG (reference sequence). V was clipped by 3 bases and J by 4 bases, with 14 bases between them. CDR3 size: 14 residues. CDR3 DNA: TGTGCCTGGAGCACAGGGAGAGTCTCAGATACGCAGTATTTT. Translated: CAWSTGRVSDTQYF.

The V and J genes are TRBV29-1 and TRBJ2-3, with TRBD1 matching 12 bases. Germline CDR1 SQVTM, CDR2 ANQGSEA. Trimming cost V 5 bases and J 6 bases; bases outside gene matches: 9. The CDR3 totals 15 residues. CDR3 protein: CSVNKGTGGADTQYF. The CDR3 coding sequence is TGCAGCGTTAATAAAGGGACAGGGGGCGCGGATACGCAGTATTTT.

This clone was seen a handful of times. The chain uses TRBV7-2 and TRBJ2-1; D gene uncertain. Germline values: CDR1 SGHTA, CDR2 FQGNSA. CDR3 length equals 15 residues. Trimming left V 2 bases short and J 5 bases short, with 13 bases between. The CDR3 DNA sequence: TGTGCCAGCAGCTTATCGGGCACACGACACAATGAGCAGTTCTTC. This gives the protein CASSLSGTRHNEQFF.

This clone turned up a few times. J is TRBJ1-5 and V is TRBV7-2, with TRBD1 as a possible D gene (6 bases). Germline V CDR1 and CDR2: SGHTA, FQGNSA. The CDR3 has 16 residues. V shed 1 base and J shed 2 bases, with 12 bases lying between them. CDR3 bases: TGTGCCAGCAGCTTAGGAGGAGGGGGTGGCAATCAGCCCCAGCATTTT. Its protein is CASSLGGGGGNQPQHF.

The sample holds many counts of this clone. The CDR3 spells CATGQGANTGELFF. The CDR3 DNA reads TGTGCCACCGGGCAGGGGGCGAACACCGGGGAGCTGTTTTTT. The chain has TRBV7-9 and TRBJ2-2; 7 bases fit TRBD1. The CDR3 has 14 amino acids. The junction had 5 bases not matched to a gene; V was cut back by 10 bases and J by 0 bases. Germline CDR1 SEHNR, CDR2 FQNEAQ (reference sequence).